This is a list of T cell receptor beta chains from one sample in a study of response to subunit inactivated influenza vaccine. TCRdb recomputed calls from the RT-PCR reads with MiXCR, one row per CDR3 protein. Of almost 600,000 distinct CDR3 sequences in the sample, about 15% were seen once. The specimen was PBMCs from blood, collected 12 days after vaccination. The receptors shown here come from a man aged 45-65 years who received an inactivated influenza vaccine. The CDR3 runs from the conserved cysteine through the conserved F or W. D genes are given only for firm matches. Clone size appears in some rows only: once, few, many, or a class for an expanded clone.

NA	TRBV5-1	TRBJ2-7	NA	TGCGCCAGCAGCTTGGCCGGAGGGACAGTGAACTACGAGCAGTACTTC	CASSLAGGTVNYEQYF
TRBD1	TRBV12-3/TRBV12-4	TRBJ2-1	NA	TGTGCCAGCAGTTCGGGACAGGGGGGGACCTCCTACAATGAGCAGTTCTTC	CASSSGQGGTSYNEQFF
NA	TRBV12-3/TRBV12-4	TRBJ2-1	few	TGTGCCAGCAGTTTAGGACGGGGCCGAGAGCAGTTCTTC	CASSLGRGREQFF
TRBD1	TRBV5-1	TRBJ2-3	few	TGCGCCAGCAGCTTGAGGGGGCGCGCCTCTGATACGCAGTATTTT	CASSLRGRASDTQYF
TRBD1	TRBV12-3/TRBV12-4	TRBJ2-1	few	TGTGCCAGCAGTTATGGGGACAGGGCCGGGGATGAGCAGTTCTTC	CASSYGDRAGDEQFF
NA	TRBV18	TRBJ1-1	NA	TGTGCCAGCTCAAATAGGGGTGAAGCTTTCTTT	CASSNRGEAFF
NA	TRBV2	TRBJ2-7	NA	TGTGCCAGCAGTGAAATGACAGGCTACGAGCAGTACTTC	CASSEMTGYEQYF
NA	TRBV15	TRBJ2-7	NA	TGTGCCACCAGCGAGTTGGCCAACGAGCAGTACTTC	CATSELANEQYF
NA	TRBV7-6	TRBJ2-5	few	TGTGCCAGCAGCTTAACGGTTGGGGCTATCGGGGAGACCCAGTACTTC	CASSLTVGAIGETQYF
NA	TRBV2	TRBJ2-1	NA	TGTGCCAGCAGGAACGGGCAGAATAACAATGAGCAGTTCTTC	CASRNGQNNNEQFF
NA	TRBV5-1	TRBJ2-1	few	TGCGCCAGCAGCTGGGACGAGGCCCCCGGGCAGTTCTTC	CASSWDEAPGQFF
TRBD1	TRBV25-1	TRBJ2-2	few	TGTGCCAGCAGTTTAGGGACAGGACGATTCACCGGGGAGCTGTTTTTT	CASSLGTGRFTGELFF
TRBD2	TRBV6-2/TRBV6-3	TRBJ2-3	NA	TGTGCCAGCAGTTACTCAGGCGGGGGAGATACGCAGTATTTT	CASSYSGGGDTQYF
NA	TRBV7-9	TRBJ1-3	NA	TGTGCCAGCAGCTTAGTAGTCGGTGGCTCTGGAAACACCATATATTTT	CASSLVVGGSGNTIYF
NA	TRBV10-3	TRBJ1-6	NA	TGTGCCTCGACAGTGAGCTCCTATAATTCACCCCTCCACTTT	CASTVSSYNSPLHF
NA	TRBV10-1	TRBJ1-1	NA	TGCGCCAACACAAGACCGTCTGAAGCTTTCTTT	CANTRPSEAFF
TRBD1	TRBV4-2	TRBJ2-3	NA	TGTGCCAGCAGCCAAGATCTCGGACAGGGTACAGATACGCAGTATTTT	CASSQDLGQGTDTQYF
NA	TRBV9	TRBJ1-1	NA	TGTGCCAGCAGCGTAGATGAGGGGGTGATTCGCACTGAAGCTTTCTTT	CASSVDEGVIRTEAFF
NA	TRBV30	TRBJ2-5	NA	TGTGCCTGGAGCTCTAAAGGGGGAGTCGAGACCCAGTACTTC	CAWSSKGGVETQYF
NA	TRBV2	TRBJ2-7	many	TGTGCCAGCAGTGAAGGACCCTACGAGCAGTACTTC	CASSEGPYEQYF
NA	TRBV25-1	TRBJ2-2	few	TGTGCCAGCAGTGAATGGGTCCGCGCTCCCACCACGGCCGGGGAGCTGTTTTTT	CASSEWVRAPTTAGELFF
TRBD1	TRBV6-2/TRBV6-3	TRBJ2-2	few	TGTGCCAGCAGACAGGGGGCGCAAACCGGGGAGCTGTTTTTT	CASRQGAQTGELFF
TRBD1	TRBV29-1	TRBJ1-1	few	TGCAGCGCCGGACAGGGGCGCCCGGGAGGCACTGAAGCTTTCTTT	CSAGQGRPGGTEAFF
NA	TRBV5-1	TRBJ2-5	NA	TGCGCCAGCAGCTTGTTAACCGGACAAGAGACCCAGTACTTC	CASSLLTGQETQYF
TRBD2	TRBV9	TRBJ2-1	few	TGTGCCAGCAGCGTCAGCTTTGGTCCCGGGACTAGCGGGGGGCCCTCCTACAATGAGCAGTTCTTC	CASSVSFGPGTSGGPSYNEQFF
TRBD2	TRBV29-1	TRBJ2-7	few	TGCAGCGTTGGACATAGACTAGCGGGAGGGAACGAGCAGTACTTC	CSVGHRLAGGNEQYF
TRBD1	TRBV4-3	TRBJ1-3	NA	TGCGCCAGCAGCCCACAGGGGGGTAGTGGAAACACCATATATTTT	CASSPQGGSGNTIYF
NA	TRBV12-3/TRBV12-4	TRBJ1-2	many	TGTGCCAGCAGTTCATGGCAGGGGCTTGGCTATGGCTACACCTTC	CASSSWQGLGYGYTF
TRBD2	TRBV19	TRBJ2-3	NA	TGTGCCAGTAGTAACTACCTCGGGACTAAAGTTGGCGGCGGCACAGATACGCAGTATTTT	CASSNYLGTKVGGGTDTQYF
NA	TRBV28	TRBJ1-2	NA	TGTGCCAGCAAATCAGGGCTTCACTATGGCTACACCTTC	CASKSGLHYGYTF
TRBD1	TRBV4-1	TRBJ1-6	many	TGCGCCAGCTCGGACAGGGGATATAATTCACCCCTCCACTTT	CASSDRGYNSPLHF
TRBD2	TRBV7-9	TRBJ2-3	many	TGTGCCAGCAGCCCGTGGACTAGCGGGGGGGCAGATACGCAGTATTTT	CASSPWTSGGADTQYF
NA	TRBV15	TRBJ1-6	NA	TGTGCCACCAGCCGGGGGGTGGATAATTCACCCCTCCACTTT	CATSRGVDNSPLHF
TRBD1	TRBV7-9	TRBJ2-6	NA	TGTGCCAGCAGCCATGCCAGGGGGAACTCTGGGGCCAACGTCCTGACTTTC	CASSHARGNSGANVLTF
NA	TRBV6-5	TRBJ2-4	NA	TGTGCCAGCAGTTTTGGATGGGGGCTAGCCAAAAACATTCAGTACTTC	CASSFGWGLAKNIQYF
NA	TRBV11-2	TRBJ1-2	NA	TGTGCCAGCAGCTTAGCCCCGGGGCCCGGGACCTATGGCTACACCTTC	CASSLAPGPGTYGYTF
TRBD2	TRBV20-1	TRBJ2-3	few	TGCAGTGCTAGAGATAGTAGCGGGGGCCCATCAGATACGCAGTATTTT	CSARDSSGGPSDTQYF
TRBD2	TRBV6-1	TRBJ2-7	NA	TGTGCCAGCAGAACCGGGACTAGCAGCCACTACGAGCAGTACTTC	CASRTGTSSHYEQYF
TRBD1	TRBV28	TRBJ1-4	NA	TGTGCCAGCAGTTTTGACAGGGGGCGTGAAAAACTGTTTTTT	CASSFDRGREKLFF
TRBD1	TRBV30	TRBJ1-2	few	TGTGCCTGGAGACTCGGGACAGGGCGCGACTATGGCTACACCTTC	CAWRLGTGRDYGYTF
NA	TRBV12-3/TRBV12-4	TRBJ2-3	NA	TGTGCCAGCAGACTCATTAGTTCAGATACGCAGTATTTT	CASRLISSDTQYF
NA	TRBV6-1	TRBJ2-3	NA	TGTGCCAGCGGTCCCGGGCCACCCGCAGATACGCAGTATTTT	CASGPGPPADTQYF